A single sample is the source of the 22 T cell receptor beta chains below, sequenced in a study of T cell responses to AZD1222 COVID-19 vaccine. The repertoire was sequenced with immunoSEQ multiplex PCR; TCRdb's copy has only in-frame clones and lacks some. The table includes tens of thousands of clones, approximately 88% detected once. Here the sequenced sample was peripheral blood, taken 28 days after the second AZD1222 dose. The source is an adult who received the AZD1222 COVID-19 vaccine.

The chain couples TRBV24-1 to TRBJ2-5, with D perhaps matching TRBD1 or TRBD2 (5 bases each). Trimming cost V 2 bases and J 3 bases, with 21 bases left between them. The CDR3 is 18 amino acids. Germline V lookup: CDR1 KGHDR, CDR2 SFDVKD. CDR3 region: CATSDSEPLGRWEETQYF. The DNA for the CDR3 is TGTGCCACCAGTGATTCTGAACCTTTGGGACGCTGGGAAGAGACCCAGTACTTC.

The gene calls are TRBV27 and TRBJ2-3, with D possibly being TRBD2 (7 bases). Per germline, CDR1 MNHEY and CDR2 SMNVEV (reference sequence). The CDR3 sequence is 16 residues long. The germline V and J ends were trimmed by 0 bases and 4 bases, with 14 bases remaining between them. The CDR3 reads CASSLSGGAVADTQYF. CDR3 DNA sequence: TGTGCCAGCAGTTTATCAGGGGGGGCCGTCGCAGATACGCAGTATTTT.

The V and J genes are TRBV7-9 and TRBJ2-1, with a weak D call TRBD1 (5 bases). Trimming removed 1 base at V and 7 bases at J, with 14 bases between. Germline CDR1 and CDR2: SEHNR and FQNEAQ (reference sequence). This CDR3 has 15 amino acids. Written as DNA, the CDR3 is TGTGCCAGCAGCTTAGAAAGTCAGGGTAGAAATGAGCAGTTCTTC. Translation gives CASSLESQGRNEQFF.

The chain links TRBV7-9 to TRBJ2-2, with 12 bases identical to TRBD1. V shed 8 bases and J 6 bases; nucleotides not matched to a gene: 4. Looked up from germline, CDR1 is SEHNR and CDR2 is FQNEAQ (reference sequence). CDR3 length: 14 residues. CDR3 protein: CASRGQGAAGELFF. In nucleotides, the CDR3 is TGTGCCAGCCGGGGACAGGGGGCCGCCGGGGAGCTGTTTTTT.

V usage is TRBV5-1 and J usage is TRBJ1-2, with unresolved D. Germline values: CDR1 SGHRS, CDR2 YFSETQ. This CDR3 contains 13 residues. Trimming removed 5 bases at V and 5 bases at J, with 13 bases between. The DNA of the CDR3 is TGCGCCAGCAGGCGGACCGGTAATTATGGCTACACCTTC. Its protein is CASRRTGNYGYTF.

J is TRBJ2-6 and V is TRBV19, with D perhaps matching TRBD1 (6 bases). Between the trimmed V and J ends, which lost 6 bases and 4 bases, there was a span of 13 bases. Looked up from germline, CDR1 is LNHDA and CDR2 is SQIVND (reference sequence). The CDR3 is 15 residues long. This chain's CDR3 is CASSPTGSGANVLTF. The CDR3 nucleotides are TGTGCCAGTAGCCCGACAGGCTCCGGGGCCAACGTCCTGACTTTC.

The genes are TRBV6-5 and TRBJ1-4, with D uncertain. Germline loops: CDR1 MNHEY, CDR2 SVGAGI. V shed 7 bases and J shed 3 bases, with 12 bases lying between them. CDR3 length equals 14 residues. Here the CDR3 DNA reads TGTGCCAGCAAGGTTGGCGGGGCTAATGAAAAACTGTTTTTT. It specifies CASKVGGANEKLFF.

This chain joins TRBV18 and TRBJ2-1; possibly TRBD2 for D (6 bases). The CDR3 runs to 16 residues. With 6 bases removed from V and 0 bases from J, the gap between germline ends came to 15 bases. Germline CDR1 and CDR2: KGHSH and LQKENI. The CDR3 protein is CASSSEGLNSYNEQFF. The CDR3 DNA follows: TGTGCCAGCTCTTCGGAGGGGTTGAACTCCTACAATGAGCAGTTCTTC.

The chain is built from TRBV6-5 and TRBJ2-4, with 7 bases lining up with TRBD1. Germline V gene lookup returns CDR1 MNHEY and CDR2 SVGAGI. V trimming: 7 bases; J trimming: 7 bases; junction bases outside the gene matches: 7. The CDR3 spans 13 residues. CDR3 amino acids: CASTQGEWNIQYF. CDR3 coding DNA: TGTGCCAGCACCCAGGGGGAGTGGAACATTCAGTACTTC.

The count of this clone is one. The chain recombines TRBV24-1 with TRBJ2-5; D may be TRBD1 or TRBD2 (5 bases each). Germline CDR1 is KGHDR and CDR2 is SFDVKD. The CDR3 is 13 residues long. V lost 7 bases, J lost 2 bases, and 10 bases lay in between. The DNA for the CDR3 is TGTGCCACCAGGTCGGGACCTCAAGAGACCCAGTACTTC. This sequence encodes CATRSGPQETQYF.

This rearrangement joins TRBV7-9 to TRBJ1-4; 8 nucleotides align to TRBD1. Losses at the gene ends were 3 bases for V and 11 bases for J; bases not matched to a gene: 5. The CDR3 extends over 13 amino acids. Germline CDR1 is SEHNR and CDR2 is FQNEAQ (reference sequence). CDR3 in amino acids: CASSLGTGVKLFF. CDR3 nucleotide sequence: TGTGCCAGCAGCTTGGGGACAGGAGTTAAACTGTTTTTT.

The chain uses TRBV3-1 (or the pseudogene TRBV3-2) and TRBJ1-1; D unresolved. The V gene's germline CDR1 is LGHDT and CDR2 YNNKEL (reference sequence). CDR3 length equals 16 residues. With 0 bases removed from V and 12 bases from J, the gap between germline ends came to 23 bases. Here the CDR3 reads CASSQDRRISVLGTFF. The CDR3 nucleotides are TGTGCCAGCAGCCAAGATCGTCGGATTTCGGTTCTTGGGACTTTCTTT.

The chain is built from TRBV7-9 and TRBJ2-1, with D perhaps TRBD2 (5 bases). The CDR3 runs 16 residues. Trimming removed 2 bases from V and 1 base from J, with 12 bases in between. The germline V gene encodes CDR1 SEHNR and CDR2 FQNEAQ (reference sequence). This CDR3 reads CASSLSQSGSYNEQFF. The CDR3 nucleotides are TGTGCCAGCAGCTTATCTCAAAGCGGTTCCTACAATGAGCAGTTCTTC. The full variable domain, its missing parts supplied by reference TRBV7-9 and TRBJ2-1, is DTGVSQNPRHKITKRGQNVTFRCDPISEHNRLYWYRQTLGQGPEFLTYFQNEAQLEKSRLLSDRFSAERPKGSFSTLEIQRTEQGDSAMYLCASSLSQSGSYNEQFFGPGTRLTVL.

The rearrangement joins TRBV19 to TRBJ1-2, with D maybe TRBD1 (5 bases). CDR1 is LNHDA and CDR2 is SQIVND in the germline V gene (reference sequence). The V gene lost 7 bases and the J gene lost 5 bases, with 20 bases spanning the gap. The CDR3 contains 15 residues. The CDR3 here is CASTSGDGRIYGYTF. The CDR3 DNA is TGTGCCAGTACGTCTGGGGACGGAAGGATTTATGGCTACACCTTC.

The count of this clone is one. The chain combines TRBV13 with TRBJ2-1, with D perhaps matching TRBD1 (6 bases). CDR1 is PRHDT, CDR2 FYEKMQ, per germline (reference sequence). Deletions cut 5 bases from V and 2 bases from J, with 25 bases between. The CDR3 contains 19 residues. This CDR3 reads CASSPRTAFSSLAYNEQFF. The CDR3 nucleotides read TGTGCCAGCAGCCCGCGGACAGCCTTCTCCTCCCTAGCCTACAATGAGCAGTTCTTC.

This chain links TRBV10-3 with TRBJ2-7; no firm D call. The CDR3 totals 15 residues. Trimming took 5 bases from V and 1 from J, leaving 15 bases between them. Germline lookup yields CDR1 ENHRY and CDR2 SYGVKD. This CDR3 reads CAISPFPPSSYEQYF. The CDR3 bases are TGTGCCATCAGTCCCTTCCCCCCTTCATCCTACGAGCAGTACTTC.

The chain combines TRBV5-1 with TRBJ2-1; D possibly corresponds to TRBD2 (6 bases). The V gene lost 0 bases and the J gene lost 0 bases, with 13 bases spanning the gap. The CDR3 totals 17 residues. CDR1 is SGHRS and CDR2 is YFSETQ in the germline V gene. CDR3 in DNA: TGCGCCAGCAGCTTGGCGGCGGGGTCCGGCTCCTACAATGAGCAGTTCTTC. It codes for CASSLAAGSGSYNEQFF.

This clone was detected only once. CDR3 in amino acids: CASSRTENEQYF. CDR3 sequence (DNA): TGCGCCAGCAGCCGGACAGAAAACGAGCAGTACTTC. This chain links TRBV5-1 with TRBJ2-7; a possible D gene is TRBD1 (6 bases). This CDR3 has 12 amino acids. Per germline, CDR1 SGHRS and CDR2 YFSETQ. V was clipped by 4 bases and J by 5 bases, with 10 bases between them.

J is TRBJ2-7 and V is TRBV3-1 (or the pseudogene TRBV3-2); 13 positions agree with TRBD2. Losses at the gene ends were 0 bases for V and 5 bases for J; bases not matched to a gene: 7. This CDR3 comprises 17 residues. Germline V CDR1 and CDR2: LGHDT, YNNKEL (reference sequence). CDR3 DNA: TGTGCCAGCAGCCAAGATCCCACTAGCGGGGGGGTTAACGAGCAGTACTTC. It yields the protein CASSQDPTSGGVNEQYF.

V and J are TRBV30 and TRBJ2-1; tentatively, D is TRBD2 (6 bases). Germline V gene data show CDR1 as GTSNPN and CDR2 as SVGIG (reference sequence). The CDR3 loop spans 15 amino acids. V lost 4 bases to trimming and J lost 2 bases, with 15 bases between them. The CDR3 loop is CAWIGRDWAYNEQFF. CDR3 in DNA: TGTGCCTGGATCGGACGGGACTGGGCCTACAATGAGCAGTTCTTC.

The V call is TRBV5-6, the J call TRBJ2-7; TRBD1 aligns across 9 bases. CDR1 and CDR2 from the germline V gene are SGHDT and YYEEEE. CDR3 length equals 14 residues. V lost 2 bases to trimming and J lost 4 bases; unmatched junction nucleotides: 4. CDR3 nucleotide sequence: TGTGCCAGCAGCTTCGGGACAGGGTTGTACGAGCAGTACTTC. Residues: CASSFGTGLYEQYF.

In its sample, this clone was seen a few times. V gene TRBV19 combines with J gene TRBJ2-7, with D possibly called TRBD1 or TRBD2 (5 bases each). From germline, CDR1 is LNHDA and CDR2 SQIVND (reference sequence). Trimming took 5 bases from V and 0 from J, leaving 11 bases between them. This CDR3 region has 14 residues. The CDR3 DNA reads as TGTGCCAGTAGTGCCGGGGCGAGCTCCTACGAGCAGTACTTC. It encodes CASSAGASSYEQYF.